Listed below are T cell receptor beta chains from one sample, sequenced in a study of T cell responses to AZD1222 COVID-19 vaccine. Sequencing used immunoSEQ multiplex PCR; TCRdb keeps in-frame clones, though not all of them. The table records around 150,000 clones, 75% to 90% of them present only once. Sequences were derived from peripheral blood, sampled on day 0 of AZD1222 vaccination. These receptor sequences come from an adult in good health. Each CDR3 is given with its conserved first and last residue. D genes are given only for firm matches. Not all rows give a size; the values are once, few, many and, for expanded clones, a class.

CDR3	DNA	D	size	J	V
CASSLLDSKNTEAFF	TGCGCCAGCAGCTTACTGGACAGTAAGAACACTGAAGCTTTCTTT	.	.	TRBJ1-1	TRBV5-1
CASSRRELGEQYF	TGTGCCAGCAGCCGCCGTGAGCTCGGAGAGCAGTACTTC	.	.	TRBJ2-7	TRBV3-1/TRBV3-2
CASSLRENNQPQHF	TGTGCCAGCAGTTTACGTGAAAACAATCAGCCCCAGCATTTT	.	.	TRBJ1-5	TRBV27
CASKTGYLGYTF	TGTGCCAGCAAGACAGGTTATCTTGGCTACACCTTC	.	few	TRBJ1-2	TRBV28
CASSSQPTSGNTIYF	TGTGCCAGCAGTTCCCAACCTACCTCTGGAAACACCATATATTTT	.	.	TRBJ1-3	TRBV6-2/TRBV6-3
CASSQMGQRTGNTIYF	TGCGCCAGCAGCCAAATGGGACAGCGAACTGGAAACACCATATATTTT	TRBD1	.	TRBJ1-3	TRBV4-1
CASGGRRASTDTQYF	TGTGCTAGTGGGGGTCGGCGGGCCAGCACAGATACGCAGTATTTT	.	.	TRBJ2-3	TRBV12-5
CASSPNRGQEAFF	TGTGCCAGCAGCCCAAACAGGGGGCAAGAAGCTTTCTTT	TRBD1	.	TRBJ1-1	TRBV12-3/TRBV12-4
CASSKGGSANTGELFF	TGTGCCAGTAGTAAGGGGGGTTCGGCGAACACCGGGGAGCTGTTTTTT	.	.	TRBJ2-2	TRBV19
CATSGQIFEQYF	TGTGCCACCAGTGGACAGATCTTCGAGCAGTACTTC	.	.	TRBJ2-7	TRBV10-3
CASSLGQGSYGYTF	TGCGCCAGCAGCTTGGGTCAGGGAAGCTATGGCTACACCTTC	.	.	TRBJ1-2	TRBV5-1
CASSPGYRGGYYEQYF	TGTGCCAGCAGCCCAGGGTACAGGGGTGGGTACTACGAGCAGTACTTC	TRBD1	.	TRBJ2-7	TRBV28
CASSLLAEGYGYTF	TGTGCCAGCAGTTTGCTGGCCGAGGGCTATGGCTACACCTTC	.	once	TRBJ1-2	TRBV28
CASSQEKGRNAFF	TGTGCCAGCAGCCAAGAAAAGGGTCGGAATGCTTTCTTT	.	.	TRBJ1-1	TRBV4-2
CASRRPNEKLFF	TGTGCCAGCAGAAGGCCTAATGAAAAACTGTTTTTT	.	.	TRBJ1-4	TRBV2
CASSIGAGDTPNTEAFF	TGTGCCAGTAGTATAGGTGCGGGGGACACTCCGAACACTGAAGCTTTCTTT	.	few	TRBJ1-1	TRBV19